The 8 T cell receptor beta chains below come from one sample, sequenced in a study of low-dose radiotherapy and immunotherapy resistance in tumors. Primers used for first-strand cDNA, a TRAV- and TRBV-specific set, covered both alpha and beta chains. It was with a constant-region primer and a V-primer adapter that TCRs were amplified over approximately 20 PCR cycles. TCRdb reanalysed the reads using MiXCR and keeps one entry per CDR3 protein. The sample lists some 13,000 distinct CDR3 sequences, more than 65% occurring once. The receptors shown here come from a human donor with advanced metastatic prostate, ovarian, gallbladder or colorectal cancer (not recorded which). This table probably holds off-target reads from a library built for another chain.

This clonotype has just a few counts. The rearrangement joins TRBV29-1 to TRBJ2-3; 7 bases map to TRBD1. With V trimmed by 5 bases and J by 4 bases, 9 bases remained unmatched. Germline V CDR1 and CDR2: SQVTM, ANQGSEA. This CDR3 region has 14 residues. In DNA, the CDR3 is TGCAGCGTTACCGCGACAGGGAACTCAGATACGCAGTATTTT. Protein: CSVTATGNSDTQYF.

V is TRBV13 and J is TRBJ2-4; D possibly corresponds to TRBD2 (5 bases). The CDR3 length is 16 residues. V was cut by 3 bases and J by 2 bases, with 14 bases left in between. The germline CDR1 and CDR2 sequences are PRHDT and FYEKMQ (reference sequence). This chain's CDR3 is CASSFRRGSSKNIQYF. In DNA form, the CDR3 reads TGTGCCAGCAGCTTCAGGAGAGGGTCCTCCAAAAACATTCAGTACTTC.

This CDR3 reads CASSRRTDYGYTF. The CDR3 DNA is TGTGCCAGCAGCCGGAGGACAGACTATGGCTACACCTTC. This rearrangement joins TRBV6-2 or TRBV6-3 to TRBJ1-2; TRBD1 might be the D (6 bases). Between the trimmed V and J ends, which lost 6 bases and 3 bases, there was a span of 11 bases. Germline loops: CDR1 MNHEY, CDR2 SVGEGT. The CDR3 totals 13 residues.

The V gene is TRBV6-1, the J gene TRBJ2-5; TRBD2 might be the D (7 bases). CDR3 length: 13 amino acids. The germline CDR1 and CDR2 sequences are MNHNS and SASEGT. Trimming removed 9 bases at V and 3 bases at J, with 14 bases between. CDR3 coding DNA: TGTGCCAGTCAACGGGGGGCGGAAGAGACCCAGTACTTC. This sequence encodes CASQRGAEETQYF.

This clonotype was picked up a small number of times. The rearrangement joins TRBV5-1 to TRBJ1-2; 7 nucleotides agree with TRBD1. The CDR3 is made up of 14 amino acids. V lost 1 base to trimming and J lost 5 bases; unmatched junction nucleotides: 5. CDR1 and CDR2 from the germline V gene are SGHRS and YFSETQ. The CDR3 DNA follows: TGCGCCAGCAGCTTGTGGGACAGCGATTATGGCTACACCTTC. It is translated as CASSLWDSDYGYTF.

CDR3 nucleotides: TGCGCCAGCTCCCATCGGGTACCGAACACTGAAGCTTTCTTT. Its protein is CASSHRVPNTEAFF. The chain carries TRBV10-2 and TRBJ1-1; D remains unclear. V lost 8 bases, J lost 1 base, and 14 bases lay in between. Germline-derived CDR1 and CDR2 are WSHSY and SAAADI. The CDR3 extends over 14 amino acids.

The V gene is TRBV24-1, the J gene TRBJ2-3; D is unresolved. Germline CDR1 reads KGHDR; CDR2 reads SFDVKD. V lost 4 bases to trimming and J lost 1 base, with 5 bases between them. The CDR3 consists of 13 residues. In nucleotides, the CDR3 is TGTGCCACCAGTGAGGCCGGCACAGATACGCAGTATTTT. The encoded protein is CATSEAGTDTQYF.

The chain combines TRBV29-1 with TRBJ2-5, with 7 positions matching TRBD1. Trimming cost V 6 bases and J 3 bases; bases outside gene matches: 7. From germline, CDR1 is SQVTM and CDR2 ANQGSEA. This CDR3 spans 13 amino acids. CDR3 nucleotides: TGCAGCGTGGGACAGACAGATGAAGAGACCCAGTACTTC. Translated: CSVGQTDEETQYF. The variable domain in full, with the rest retrieved from reference TRBV29-1 and TRBJ2-5, is SAVISQKPSRDICQRGTSLTIQCQVDSQVTMMFWYRQQPGQSLTLIATANQGSEATYESGFVIDKFPISRPNLTFSTLTVSNMSPEDSSIYLCSVGQTDEETQYFGPGTRLLVL.